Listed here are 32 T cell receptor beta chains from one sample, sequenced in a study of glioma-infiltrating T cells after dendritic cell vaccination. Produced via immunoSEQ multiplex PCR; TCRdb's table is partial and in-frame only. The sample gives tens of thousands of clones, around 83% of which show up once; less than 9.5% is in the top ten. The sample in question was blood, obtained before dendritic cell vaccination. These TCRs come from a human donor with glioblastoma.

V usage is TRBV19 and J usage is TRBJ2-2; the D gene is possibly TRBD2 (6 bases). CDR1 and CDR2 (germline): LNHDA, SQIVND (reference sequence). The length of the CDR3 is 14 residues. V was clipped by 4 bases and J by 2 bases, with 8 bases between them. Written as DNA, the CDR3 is TGTGCCAGTAGTAGGGGGGAAAACACCGGGGAGCTGTTTTTT. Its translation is CASSRGENTGELFF.

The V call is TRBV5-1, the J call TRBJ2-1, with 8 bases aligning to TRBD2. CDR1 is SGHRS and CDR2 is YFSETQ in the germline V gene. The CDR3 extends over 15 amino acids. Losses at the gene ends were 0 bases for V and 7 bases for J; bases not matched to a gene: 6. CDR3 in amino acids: CASSLAGGRENEQFF. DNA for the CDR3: TGCGCCAGCAGCTTGGCGGGGGGGCGGGAGAATGAGCAGTTCTTC. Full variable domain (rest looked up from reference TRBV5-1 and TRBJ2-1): KAGVTQTPRYLIKTRGQQVTLSCSPISGHRSVSWYQQTPGQGLQFLFEYFSETQRNKGNFPGRFSGRQFSNSRSEMNVSTLELGDSALYLCASSLAGGRENEQFFGPGTRLTVL.

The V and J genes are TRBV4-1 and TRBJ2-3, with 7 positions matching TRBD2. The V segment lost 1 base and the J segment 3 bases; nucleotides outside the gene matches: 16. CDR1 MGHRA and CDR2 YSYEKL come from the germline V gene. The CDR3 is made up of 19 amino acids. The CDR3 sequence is CASSQVSLRGDPGTDTQYF. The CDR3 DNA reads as TGCGCCAGCAGCCAAGTCTCCCTCCGGGGGGACCCGGGAACAGATACGCAGTATTTT.

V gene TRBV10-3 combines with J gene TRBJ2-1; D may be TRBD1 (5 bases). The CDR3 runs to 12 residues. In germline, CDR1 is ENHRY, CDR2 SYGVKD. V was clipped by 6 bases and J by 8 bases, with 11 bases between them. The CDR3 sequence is CAIRKGFDEQFF. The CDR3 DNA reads TGTGCCATCAGAAAGGGGTTCGATGAGCAGTTCTTC.

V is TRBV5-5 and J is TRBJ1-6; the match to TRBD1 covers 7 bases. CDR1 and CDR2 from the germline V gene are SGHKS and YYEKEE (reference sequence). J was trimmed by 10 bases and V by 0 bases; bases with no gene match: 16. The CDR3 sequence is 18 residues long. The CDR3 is CASSLALATGSSRSPLHF. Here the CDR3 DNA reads TGTGCCAGCAGCTTGGCCTTGGCGACAGGGTCATCTAGGTCACCCCTCCACTTT.

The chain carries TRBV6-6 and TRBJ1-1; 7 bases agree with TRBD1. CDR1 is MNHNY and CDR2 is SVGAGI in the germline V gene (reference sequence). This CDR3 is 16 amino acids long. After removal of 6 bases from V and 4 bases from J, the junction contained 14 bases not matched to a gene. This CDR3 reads CASSLDREVGSTEAFF. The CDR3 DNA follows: TGTGCCAGCAGCCTCGACAGGGAAGTGGGGAGCACTGAAGCTTTCTTT.

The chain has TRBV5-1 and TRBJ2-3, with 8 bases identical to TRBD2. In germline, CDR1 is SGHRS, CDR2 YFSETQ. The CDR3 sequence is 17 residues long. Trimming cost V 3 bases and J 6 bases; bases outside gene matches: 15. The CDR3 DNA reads TGCGCCAGCAGCTCCGGGAGGGTCTGGCGGGGGGCCGATACGCAGTATTTT. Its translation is CASSSGRVWRGADTQYF.

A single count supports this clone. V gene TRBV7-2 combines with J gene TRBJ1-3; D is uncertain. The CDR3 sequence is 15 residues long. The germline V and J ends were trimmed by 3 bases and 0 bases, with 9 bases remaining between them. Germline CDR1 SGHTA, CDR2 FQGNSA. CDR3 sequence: CASSFDFSSGNTIYF. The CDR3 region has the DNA TGTGCCAGCAGCTTCGACTTTAGCTCTGGAAACACCATATATTTT.

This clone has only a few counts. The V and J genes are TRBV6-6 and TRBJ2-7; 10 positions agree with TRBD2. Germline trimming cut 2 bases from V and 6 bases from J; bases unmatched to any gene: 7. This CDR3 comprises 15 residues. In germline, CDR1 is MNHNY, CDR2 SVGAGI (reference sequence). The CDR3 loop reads CASSYSGGALREQYF. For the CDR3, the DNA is TGTGCCAGCAGTTACAGCGGGGGGGCTCTCCGCGAGCAGTACTTC.

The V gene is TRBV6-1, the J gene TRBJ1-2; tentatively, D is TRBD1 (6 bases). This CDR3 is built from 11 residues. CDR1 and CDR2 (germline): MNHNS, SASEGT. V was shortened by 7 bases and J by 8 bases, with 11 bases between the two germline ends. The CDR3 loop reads CASNQGFGYTF. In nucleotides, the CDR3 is TGTGCCAGCAACCAGGGGTTCGGCTACACCTTC.

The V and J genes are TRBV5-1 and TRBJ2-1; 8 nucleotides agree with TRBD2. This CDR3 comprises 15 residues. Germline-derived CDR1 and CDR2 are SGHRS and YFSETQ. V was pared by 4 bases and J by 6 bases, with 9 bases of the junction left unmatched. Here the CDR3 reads CASSDRAGASNEQFF. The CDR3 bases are TGCGCCAGCAGCGACCGAGCGGGGGCCTCCAATGAGCAGTTCTTC.

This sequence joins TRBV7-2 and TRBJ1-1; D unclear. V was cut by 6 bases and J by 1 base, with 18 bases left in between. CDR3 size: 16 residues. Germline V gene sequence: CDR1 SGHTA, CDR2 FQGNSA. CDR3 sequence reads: CASSSPNWAKNTEAFF. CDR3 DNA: TGTGCCAGCAGTTCTCCCAACTGGGCCAAGAACACTGAAGCTTTCTTT.

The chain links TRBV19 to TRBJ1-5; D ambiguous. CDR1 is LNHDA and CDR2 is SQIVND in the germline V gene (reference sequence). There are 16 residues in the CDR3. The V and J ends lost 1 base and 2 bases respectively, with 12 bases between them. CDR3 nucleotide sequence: TGTGCCAGTAGTATAGCCCAGGCCATAGGCAATCAGCCCCAGCATTTT. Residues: CASSIAQAIGNQPQHF.

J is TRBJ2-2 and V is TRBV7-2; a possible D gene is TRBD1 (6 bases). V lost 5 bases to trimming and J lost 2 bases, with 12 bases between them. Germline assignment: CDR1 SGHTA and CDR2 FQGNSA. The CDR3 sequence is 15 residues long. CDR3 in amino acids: CASSEQGLNTGELFF. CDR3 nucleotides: TGTGCCAGCAGCGAACAGGGATTAAACACCGGGGAGCTGTTTTTT.

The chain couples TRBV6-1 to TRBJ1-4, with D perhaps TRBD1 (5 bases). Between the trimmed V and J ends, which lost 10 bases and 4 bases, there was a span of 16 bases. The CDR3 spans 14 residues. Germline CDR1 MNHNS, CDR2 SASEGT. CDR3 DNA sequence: TGTGCCACCCTGCGCGGGGGGAGTAATGAAAAACTGTTTTTT. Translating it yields CATLRGGSNEKLFF.

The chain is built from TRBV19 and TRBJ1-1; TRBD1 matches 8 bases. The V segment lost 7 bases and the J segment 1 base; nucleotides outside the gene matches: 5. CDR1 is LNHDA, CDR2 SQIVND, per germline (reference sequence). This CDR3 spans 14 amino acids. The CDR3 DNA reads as TGTGCCAGTACTCCGACAGGGGCGAACACTGAAGCTTTCTTT. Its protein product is CASTPTGANTEAFF.

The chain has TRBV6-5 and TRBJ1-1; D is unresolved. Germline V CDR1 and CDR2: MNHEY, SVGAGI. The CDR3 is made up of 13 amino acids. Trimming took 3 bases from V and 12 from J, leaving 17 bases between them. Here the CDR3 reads CASSYGQFSLSFF. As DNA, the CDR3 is TGTGCCAGCAGTTATGGGCAGTTTAGTCTATCTTTCTTT.

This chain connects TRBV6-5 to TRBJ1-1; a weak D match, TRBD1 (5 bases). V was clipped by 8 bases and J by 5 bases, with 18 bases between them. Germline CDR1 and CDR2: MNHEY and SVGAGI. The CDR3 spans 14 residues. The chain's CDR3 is CASSMEGLGTEAFF. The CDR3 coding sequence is TGTGCCAGCTCCATGGAGGGGCTAGGTACTGAAGCTTTCTTT.

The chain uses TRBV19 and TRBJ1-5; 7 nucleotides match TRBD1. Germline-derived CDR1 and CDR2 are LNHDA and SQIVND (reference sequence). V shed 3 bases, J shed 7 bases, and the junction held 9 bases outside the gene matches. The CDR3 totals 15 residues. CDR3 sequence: CASSIAWTGRQPQHF. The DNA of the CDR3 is TGTGCCAGTAGTATTGCCTGGACAGGACGGCAGCCCCAGCATTTT.

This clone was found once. CDR3 coding DNA: TGTGCCAGCATTCGACAGAGCTCCTACGAGCAGTACTTC. It codes for CASIRQSSYEQYF. This chain connects TRBV2 to TRBJ2-7; TRBD1 might be the D (5 bases). CDR1 SNHLY and CDR2 FYNNEI come from the germline V gene. The V gene lost 7 bases and the J gene lost 0 bases, with 10 bases spanning the gap. The CDR3 is 13 amino acids.

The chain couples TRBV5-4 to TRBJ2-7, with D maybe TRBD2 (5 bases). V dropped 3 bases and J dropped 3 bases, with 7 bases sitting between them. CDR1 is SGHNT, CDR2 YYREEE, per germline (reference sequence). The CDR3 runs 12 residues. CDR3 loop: CASSWAGYEQYF. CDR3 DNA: TGTGCCAGCAGCTGGGCGGGCTACGAGCAGTACTTC.

CDR3 protein: CASSYNRGRGGYTF. In nucleotides, the CDR3 is TGTGCCAGCAGTTACAACAGGGGGAGGGGTGGCTACACCTTC. The chain joins TRBV6-5 to TRBJ1-2, with 8 bases lining up with TRBD1. The CDR3 has 14 residues. CDR1 is MNHEY and CDR2 is SVGAGI in the germline V gene. The ends lost 2 bases at V and 7 bases at J; junction bases unmatched: 6.

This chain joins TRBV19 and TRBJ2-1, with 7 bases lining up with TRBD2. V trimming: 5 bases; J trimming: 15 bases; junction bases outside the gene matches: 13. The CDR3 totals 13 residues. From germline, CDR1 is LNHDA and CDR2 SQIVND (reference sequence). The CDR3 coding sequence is TGTGCCAGTAGTGGAGTGGGCAGCGGGGTACCGTTCTTC. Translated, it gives CASSGVGSGVPFF.

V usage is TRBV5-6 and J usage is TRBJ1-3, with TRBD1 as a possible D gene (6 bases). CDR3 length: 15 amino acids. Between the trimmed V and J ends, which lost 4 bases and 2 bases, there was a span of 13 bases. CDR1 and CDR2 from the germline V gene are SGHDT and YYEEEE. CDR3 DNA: TGTGCCAGCAGCCAGGCCCGGGACACTGGAAACACCATATATTTT. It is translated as CASSQARDTGNTIYF.

In DNA form, the CDR3 reads TGTGCCAGCAGGCCAGGGGGCTACACCTTC. It is translated as CASRPGGYTF. V is TRBV2 and J is TRBJ1-2; maybe TRBD1 (5 bases). CDR1 and CDR2 from the germline V gene are SNHLY and FYNNEI. The CDR3 length is 10 residues. V lost 6 bases, J lost 8 bases, and 7 bases lay in between.

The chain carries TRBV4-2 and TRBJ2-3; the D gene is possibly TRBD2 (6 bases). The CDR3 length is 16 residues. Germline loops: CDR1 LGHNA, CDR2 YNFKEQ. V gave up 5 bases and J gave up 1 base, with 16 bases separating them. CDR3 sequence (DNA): TGTGCCAGCAGCTCCCTCGCCTCTAGCGGCACAGATACGCAGTATTTT. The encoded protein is CASSSLASSGTDTQYF.

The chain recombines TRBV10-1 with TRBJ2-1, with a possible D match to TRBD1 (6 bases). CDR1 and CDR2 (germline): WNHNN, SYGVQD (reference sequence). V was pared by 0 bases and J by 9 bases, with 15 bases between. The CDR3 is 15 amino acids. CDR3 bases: TGCGCCAGCAGTGAGTCCACAGGGATGCGTACTGAGCAGTTCTTC. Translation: CASSESTGMRTEQFF.

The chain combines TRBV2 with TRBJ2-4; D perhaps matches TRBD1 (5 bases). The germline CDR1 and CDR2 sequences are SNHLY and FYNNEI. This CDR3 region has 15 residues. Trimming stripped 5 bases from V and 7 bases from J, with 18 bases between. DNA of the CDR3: TGTGCCAGCAGTCAAGATGGGGCCAAGAACAACATTCAGTACTTC. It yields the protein CASSQDGAKNNIQYF.

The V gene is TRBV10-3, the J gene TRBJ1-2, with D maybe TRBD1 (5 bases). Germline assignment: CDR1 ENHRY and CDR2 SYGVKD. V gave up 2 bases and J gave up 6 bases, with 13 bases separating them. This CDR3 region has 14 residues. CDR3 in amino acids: CAISEHQKGDGYTF. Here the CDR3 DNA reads TGTGCCATCAGTGAGCACCAGAAAGGGGATGGCTACACCTTC.

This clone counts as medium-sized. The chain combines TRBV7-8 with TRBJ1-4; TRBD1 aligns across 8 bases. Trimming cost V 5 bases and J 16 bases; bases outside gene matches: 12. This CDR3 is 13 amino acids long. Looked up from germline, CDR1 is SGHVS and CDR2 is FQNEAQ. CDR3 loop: CASSLDKDRDQFF. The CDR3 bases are TGTGCCAGCAGCCTAGACAAGGACAGGGACCAGTTTTTT.

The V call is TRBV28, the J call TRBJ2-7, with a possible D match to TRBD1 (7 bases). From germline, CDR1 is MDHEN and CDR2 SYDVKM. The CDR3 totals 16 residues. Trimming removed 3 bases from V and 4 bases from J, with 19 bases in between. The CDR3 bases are TGTGCCAGCAGTTTCTTCGGGGCCAGGGGGGTATACGAGCAGTACTTC. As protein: CASSFFGARGVYEQYF.

CDR3 sequence (DNA): TGTGCCAGCAGCTTTGTCAGGGAGGGACTTCGCTACAATGAGCAGTTCTTC. This codes for CASSFVREGLRYNEQFF. The chain combines TRBV13 with TRBJ2-1; 7 bases align to TRBD2. This CDR3 spans 17 amino acids. Germline assignment: CDR1 PRHDT and CDR2 FYEKMQ (reference sequence). With 3 bases clipped from V and 3 bases from J, the junction kept 11 bases outside the gene matches. The entire variable domain, with the rest obtained from reference TRBV13 and TRBJ2-1, is as follows: AAGVIQSPRHLIKEKRETATLKCYPIPRHDTVYWYQQGPGQDPQFLISFYEKMQSDKGSIPDRFSAQQFSDYHSELNMSSLELGDSALYFCASSFVREGLRYNEQFFGPGTRLTVL.